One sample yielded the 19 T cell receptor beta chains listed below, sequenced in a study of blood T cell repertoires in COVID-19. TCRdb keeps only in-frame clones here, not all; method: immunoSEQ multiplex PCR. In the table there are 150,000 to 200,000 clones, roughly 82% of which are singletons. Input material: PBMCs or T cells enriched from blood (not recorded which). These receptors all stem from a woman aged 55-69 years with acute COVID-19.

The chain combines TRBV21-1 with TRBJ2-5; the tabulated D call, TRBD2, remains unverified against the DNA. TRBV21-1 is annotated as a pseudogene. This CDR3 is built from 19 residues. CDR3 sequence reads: CASSPRGLAGRSNQETQYF. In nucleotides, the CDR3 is TGTGCCAGCAGTCCGCGGGGTCTAGCGGGGCGGAGTAACCAAGAGACCCAGTACTTC.

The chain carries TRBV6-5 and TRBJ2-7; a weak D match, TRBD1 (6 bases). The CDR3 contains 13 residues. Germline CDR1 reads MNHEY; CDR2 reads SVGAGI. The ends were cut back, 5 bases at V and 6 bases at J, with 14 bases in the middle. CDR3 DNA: TGTGCCAGCAGTCCTAACAGGGTTGGCGAGCAGTACGTC. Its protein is CASSPNRVGEQYV.

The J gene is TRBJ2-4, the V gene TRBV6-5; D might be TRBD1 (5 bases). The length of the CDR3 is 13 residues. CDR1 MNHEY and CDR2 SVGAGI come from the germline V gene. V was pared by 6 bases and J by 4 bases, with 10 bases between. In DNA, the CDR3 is TGTGCCAGCAGAACTGGGGCTAAAAACATTCAGTACTTC. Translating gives CASRTGAKNIQYF.

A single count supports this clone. The chain's CDR3 is CASSPGQGSNQPQHF. The CDR3 coding sequence is TGTGCCAGCTCACCGGGACAGGGCAGCAATCAGCCCCAGCATTTT. This chain joins TRBV18 and TRBJ1-5, with TRBD1 matching over 9 bases. V lost 3 bases and J lost 1; bases outside the gene matches: 1. Germline CDR1 reads KGHSH; CDR2 reads LQKENI. This CDR3 contains 15 residues.

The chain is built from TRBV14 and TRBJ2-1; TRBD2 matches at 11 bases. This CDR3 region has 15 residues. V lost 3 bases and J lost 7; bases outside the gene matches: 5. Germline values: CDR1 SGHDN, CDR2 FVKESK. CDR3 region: CASSQLLAGGNEQFF. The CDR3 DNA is TGTGCCAGCAGCCAGTTATTAGCGGGAGGGAATGAGCAGTTCTTC.

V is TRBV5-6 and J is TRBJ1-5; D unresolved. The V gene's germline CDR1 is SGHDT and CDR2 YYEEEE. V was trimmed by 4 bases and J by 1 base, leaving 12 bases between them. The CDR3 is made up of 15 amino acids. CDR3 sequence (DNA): TGTGCCAGCAGCGTTAAGGGAGGGAGCAATCAGCCCCAGCATTTT. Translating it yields CASSVKGGSNQPQHF.

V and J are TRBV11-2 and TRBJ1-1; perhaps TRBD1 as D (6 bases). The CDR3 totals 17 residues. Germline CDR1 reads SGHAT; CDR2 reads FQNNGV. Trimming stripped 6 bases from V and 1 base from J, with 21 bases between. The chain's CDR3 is CASRKPIPAGENTEAFF. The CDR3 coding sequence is TGTGCCAGCAGAAAACCTATTCCGGCAGGGGAGAACACTGAAGCTTTCTTT.

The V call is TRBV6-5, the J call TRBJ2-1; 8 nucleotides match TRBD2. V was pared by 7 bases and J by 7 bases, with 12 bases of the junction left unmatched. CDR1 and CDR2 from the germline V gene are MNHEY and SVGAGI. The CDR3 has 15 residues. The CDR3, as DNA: TGTGCCAGCACCAAGGGAGCGGGAGCGGGAAATGAGCAGTTCTTC. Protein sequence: CASTKGAGAGNEQFF.

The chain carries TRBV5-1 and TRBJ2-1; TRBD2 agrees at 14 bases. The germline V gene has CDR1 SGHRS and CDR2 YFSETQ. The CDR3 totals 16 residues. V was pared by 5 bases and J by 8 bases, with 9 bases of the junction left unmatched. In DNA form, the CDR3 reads TGCGCCAGCAGTGGTAGGACTAGCGGGGGGTCGGATGAGCAGTTCTTC. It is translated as CASSGRTSGGSDEQFF.

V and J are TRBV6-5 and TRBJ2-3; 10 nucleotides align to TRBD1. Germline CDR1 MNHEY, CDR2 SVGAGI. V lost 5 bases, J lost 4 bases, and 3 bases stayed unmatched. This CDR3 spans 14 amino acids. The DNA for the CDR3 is TGTGCCAGCAGTCCCGGGACAGGGGCAGATACGCAGTATTTT. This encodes CASSPGTGADTQYF.

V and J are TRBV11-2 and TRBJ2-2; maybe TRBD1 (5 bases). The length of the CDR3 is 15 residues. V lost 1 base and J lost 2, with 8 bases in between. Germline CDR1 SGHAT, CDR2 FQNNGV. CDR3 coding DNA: TGTGCCAGCAGCTTAGGACAGCCAAACACCGGGGAGCTGTTTTTT. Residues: CASSLGQPNTGELFF.

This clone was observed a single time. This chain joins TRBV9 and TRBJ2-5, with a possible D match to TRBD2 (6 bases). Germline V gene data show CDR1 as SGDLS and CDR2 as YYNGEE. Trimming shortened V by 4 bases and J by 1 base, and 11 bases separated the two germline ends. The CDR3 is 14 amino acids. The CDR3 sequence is CASSHGDFQETQYF. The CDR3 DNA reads TGTGCCAGCAGCCACGGGGACTTCCAAGAGACCCAGTACTTC.

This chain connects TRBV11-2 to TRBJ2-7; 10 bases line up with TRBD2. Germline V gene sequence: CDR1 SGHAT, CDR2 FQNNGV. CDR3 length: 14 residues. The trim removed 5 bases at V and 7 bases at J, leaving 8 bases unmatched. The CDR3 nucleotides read TGTGCCAGCAGCCCCCGAGCGGGAGGGCAAGAGCAGTACTTC. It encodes CASSPRAGGQEQYF.

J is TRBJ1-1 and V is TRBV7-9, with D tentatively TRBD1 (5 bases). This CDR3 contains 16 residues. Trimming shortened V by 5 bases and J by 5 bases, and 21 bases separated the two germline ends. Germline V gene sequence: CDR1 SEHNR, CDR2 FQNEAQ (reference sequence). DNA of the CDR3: TGTGCCAGCAGCCTATTCCTTGGGGGGAAAGGAACTGAAGCTTTCTTT. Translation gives CASSLFLGGKGTEAFF.

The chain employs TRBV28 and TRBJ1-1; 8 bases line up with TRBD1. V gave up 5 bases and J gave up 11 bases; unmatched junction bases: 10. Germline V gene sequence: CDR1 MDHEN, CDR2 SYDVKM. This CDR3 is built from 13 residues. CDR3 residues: CASSPETGAWAFF. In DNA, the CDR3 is TGTGCCAGCAGTCCAGAGACAGGGGCCTGGGCTTTCTTT.

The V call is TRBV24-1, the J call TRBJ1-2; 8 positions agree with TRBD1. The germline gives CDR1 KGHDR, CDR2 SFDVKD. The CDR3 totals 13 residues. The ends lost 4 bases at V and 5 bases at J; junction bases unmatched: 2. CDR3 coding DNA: TGTGCCACCAGTGAAGGACAGGGATATGGCTACACCTTC. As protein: CATSEGQGYGYTF.

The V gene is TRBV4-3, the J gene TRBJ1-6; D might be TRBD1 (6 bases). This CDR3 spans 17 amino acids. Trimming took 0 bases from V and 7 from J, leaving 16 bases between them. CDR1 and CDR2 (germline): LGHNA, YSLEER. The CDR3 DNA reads TGCGCCAGCAGCCAAGATCTAGGCCCAGGGGTAAATTCACCCCTCCACTTT. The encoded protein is CASSQDLGPGVNSPLHF.

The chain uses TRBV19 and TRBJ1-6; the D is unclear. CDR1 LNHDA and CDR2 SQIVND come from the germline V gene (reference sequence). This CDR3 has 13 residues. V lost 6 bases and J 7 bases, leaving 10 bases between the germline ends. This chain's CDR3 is CASRGSGNSPLHF. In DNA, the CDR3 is TGTGCCAGTAGAGGGAGCGGGAATTCACCCCTCCACTTT.

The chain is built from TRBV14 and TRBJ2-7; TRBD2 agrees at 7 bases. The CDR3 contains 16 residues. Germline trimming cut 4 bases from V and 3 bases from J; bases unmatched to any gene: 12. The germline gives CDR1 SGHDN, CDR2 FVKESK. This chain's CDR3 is CASSRGLGLAVYEQYF. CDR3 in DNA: TGTGCCAGCAGCCGCGGTTTGGGTCTAGCGGTCTACGAGCAGTACTTC.